This is a list of T cell receptor beta chains from one sample in a study of Ad26.COV2.S vaccination and SARS-CoV-2 variants. Here immunoSEQ multiplex PCR was the method, and the copy in TCRdb shows in-frame clones only, minus some. The repertoire holds around 400,000 clones, with 89% as singletons. Sample: peripheral blood, taken in a trial of Ad26.COV2.S vaccine versus placebo. The receptors derive from a person between 18 and 60 years old who received the Ad26.COV2.S COVID-19 vaccine or a placebo. CDR3s include the opening cysteine and the closing phenylalanine or tryptophan. Fields, in order: V gene, J gene, D gene, clone size, CDR3 protein, CDR3 DNA. A D gene is named only where the DNA matches it firmly. Clone size, where shown, is once, few, many, or a class for clones that have expanded.

v_call: TRBV7-8; j_call: TRBJ2-7; d_call: TRBD1; clone_size: .; cdr3_aa: CASSSQTGWDEQYF; cdr3_nt: TGTGCCAGCAGCTCCCAGACAGGGTGGGACGAGCAGTACTTC
v_call: TRBV29-1; j_call: TRBJ2-5; d_call: TRBD2; clone_size: .; cdr3_aa: CSVEFFSGLAEKKETQYF; cdr3_nt: TGCAGCGTTGAATTTTTTTCGGGACTAGCGGAGAAAAAAGAGACCCAGTACTTC
v_call: TRBV23-1; j_call: TRBJ2-7; d_call: TRBD1; clone_size: .; cdr3_aa: CASSRRTGKAEQYF; cdr3_nt: TGCGCCAGCAGTCGCCGGACAGGGAAGGCCGAGCAGTACTTC
v_call: TRBV6-5; j_call: TRBJ2-5; d_call: TRBD1; clone_size: .; cdr3_aa: CATSSRGREETQYF; cdr3_nt: TGTGCCACGTCGAGTAGGGGGCGCGAAGAGACCCAGTACTTC
v_call: TRBV5-8; j_call: TRBJ1-1; d_call: .; clone_size: once; cdr3_aa: CASSFEAFF; cdr3_nt: TGTGCCAGCTCATTCGAAGCTTTCTTT
v_call: TRBV7-2; j_call: TRBJ1-1; d_call: TRBD1; clone_size: .; cdr3_aa: CASRRDSYTEAFF; cdr3_nt: TGTGCCAGCAGGAGGGACAGCTACACTGAAGCTTTCTTT
v_call: TRBV6-5; j_call: TRBJ1-2; d_call: .; clone_size: .; cdr3_aa: CASSSAGSGYTF; cdr3_nt: TGTGCCAGCAGTTCCGCAGGGTCTGGCTACACCTTC
v_call: TRBV10-2; j_call: TRBJ1-1; d_call: .; clone_size: .; cdr3_aa: CASSDRAWGTEAFF; cdr3_nt: TGCGCCAGCAGTGACAGGGCTTGGGGGACTGAAGCTTTCTTT
v_call: TRBV3-1/TRBV3-2; j_call: TRBJ1-6; d_call: .; clone_size: .; cdr3_aa: CASSLNSPLHF; cdr3_nt: TGTGCCAGCAGCCTTAATTCACCCCTCCACTTT
v_call: TRBV5-1; j_call: TRBJ2-7; d_call: .; clone_size: .; cdr3_aa: CASSFQASPSSYEQYF; cdr3_nt: TGCGCCAGCAGCTTCCAAGCCTCCCCCAGCTCCTACGAGCAGTACTTC
v_call: TRBV6-2/TRBV6-3; j_call: TRBJ2-1; d_call: .; clone_size: .; cdr3_aa: CASSPTFGGREQFF; cdr3_nt: TGTGCCAGCAGCCCCACCTTTGGGGGTAGGGAGCAGTTCTTC
v_call: TRBV28; j_call: TRBJ2-7; d_call: TRBD2; clone_size: .; cdr3_aa: CATRQVAGVNYEQYF; cdr3_nt: TGTGCCACCCGACAGGTAGCGGGGGTTAACTACGAGCAGTACTTC
v_call: TRBV4-1; j_call: TRBJ1-4; d_call: .; clone_size: .; cdr3_aa: CASSQDLAREGEKLFF; cdr3_nt: TGCGCCAGCAGCCAAGATCTAGCCAGGGAAGGTGAAAAACTGTTTTTT
v_call: TRBV9; j_call: TRBJ2-1; d_call: TRBD1; clone_size: .; cdr3_aa: CASSVDPPGTVYNEQFF; cdr3_nt: TGTGCCAGCAGCGTAGACCCCCCGGGGACAGTCTACAATGAGCAGTTCTTC
v_call: TRBV21-1; j_call: TRBJ2-6; d_call: .; clone_size: .; cdr3_aa: CASSKQRAGANVLTF; cdr3_nt: TGTGCCAGCAGCAAACAGAGGGCCGGGGCCAACGTCCTGACTTTC
v_call: TRBV30; j_call: TRBJ1-2; d_call: .; clone_size: .; cdr3_aa: CAWSGGEVVYGYTF; cdr3_nt: TGTGCCTGGAGTGGGGGGGAGGTGGTCTATGGCTACACCTTC
v_call: TRBV9; j_call: TRBJ1-1; d_call: .; clone_size: .; cdr3_aa: CASSTGQNTEAFF; cdr3_nt: TGTGCCAGCAGCACGGGGCAAAACACTGAAGCTTTCTTT
v_call: TRBV5-1; j_call: TRBJ2-7; d_call: TRBD1; clone_size: .; cdr3_aa: CASRGGQGSYEQYF; cdr3_nt: TGCGCCAGCAGGGGAGGACAGGGGTCCTACGAGCAGTACTTC
v_call: TRBV11-2; j_call: TRBJ2-1; d_call: .; clone_size: .; cdr3_aa: CASSLAGNRVEQFF; cdr3_nt: TGTGCCAGCAGCTTAGCGGGAAATAGGGTTGAGCAGTTCTTC
v_call: TRBV28; j_call: TRBJ2-5; d_call: .; clone_size: .; cdr3_aa: CASSLSGEETQYF; cdr3_nt: TGTGCCAGCAGTTTATCGGGGGAAGAGACCCAGTACTTC
v_call: TRBV19; j_call: TRBJ2-2; d_call: TRBD2; clone_size: .; cdr3_aa: CASSSGRVSGELFF; cdr3_nt: TGTGCCAGTAGTAGCGGGAGGGTATCCGGGGAGCTGTTTTTT
v_call: TRBV11-1; j_call: TRBJ2-1; d_call: TRBD2; clone_size: .; cdr3_aa: CASSLLAGVHNEQFF; cdr3_nt: TGTGCCAGCAGCTTACTAGCGGGAGTTCACAATGAGCAGTTCTTC
v_call: TRBV20-1; j_call: TRBJ2-3; d_call: .; clone_size: .; cdr3_aa: CSARRTDTQYF; cdr3_nt: TGCAGTGCTAGGCGCACAGATACGCAGTATTTT
v_call: TRBV7-9; j_call: TRBJ1-1; d_call: .; clone_size: few; cdr3_aa: CASSLDSNTEAFF; cdr3_nt: TGTGCCAGCAGCTTAGACTCGAACACTGAAGCTTTCTTT